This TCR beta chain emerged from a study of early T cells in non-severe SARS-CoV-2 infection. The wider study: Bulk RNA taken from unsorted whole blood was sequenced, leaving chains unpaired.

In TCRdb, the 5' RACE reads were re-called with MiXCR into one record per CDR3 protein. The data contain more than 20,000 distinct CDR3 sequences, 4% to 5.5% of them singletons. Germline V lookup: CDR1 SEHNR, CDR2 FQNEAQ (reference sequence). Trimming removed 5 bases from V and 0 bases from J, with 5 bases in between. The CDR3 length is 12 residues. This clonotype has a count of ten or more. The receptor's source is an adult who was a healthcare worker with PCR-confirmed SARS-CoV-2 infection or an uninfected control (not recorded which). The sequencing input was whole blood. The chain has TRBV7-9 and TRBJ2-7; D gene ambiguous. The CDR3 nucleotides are TGTGCCAGCAGCATCAGCTCCTACGAGCAGTACTTC. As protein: CASSISSYEQYF.